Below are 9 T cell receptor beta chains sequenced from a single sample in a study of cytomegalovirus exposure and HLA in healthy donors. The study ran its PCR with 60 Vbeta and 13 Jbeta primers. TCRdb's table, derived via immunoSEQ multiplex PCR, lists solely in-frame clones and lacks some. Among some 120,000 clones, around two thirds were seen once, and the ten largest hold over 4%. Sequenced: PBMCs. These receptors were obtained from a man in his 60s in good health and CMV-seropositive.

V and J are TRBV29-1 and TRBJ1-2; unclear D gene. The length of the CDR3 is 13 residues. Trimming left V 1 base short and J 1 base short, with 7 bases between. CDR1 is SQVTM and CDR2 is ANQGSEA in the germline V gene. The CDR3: CSVEVRDNYGYTF. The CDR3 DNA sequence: TGCAGCGTTGAAGTACGGGATAACTATGGCTACACCTTC.

CDR3 coding DNA: TGTGCCAGCAGTGAAGAGGGGTTCGGCAATGAGCAGTTCTTC. Protein sequence: CASSEEGFGNEQFF. The rearrangement links TRBV2 to TRBJ2-1; D possibly corresponds to TRBD1 (5 bases). The CDR3 contains 14 residues. The germline gives CDR1 SNHLY, CDR2 FYNNEI. Deletions cut 1 base from V and 6 bases from J, with 10 bases between.

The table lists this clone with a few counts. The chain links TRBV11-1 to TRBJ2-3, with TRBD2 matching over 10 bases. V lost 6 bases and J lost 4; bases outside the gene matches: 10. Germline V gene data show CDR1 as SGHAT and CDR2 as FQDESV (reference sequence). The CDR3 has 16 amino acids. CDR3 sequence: CASRPKQRGGADTQYF. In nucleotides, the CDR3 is TGTGCCAGCAGACCCAAACAGCGGGGGGGTGCAGATACGCAGTATTTT. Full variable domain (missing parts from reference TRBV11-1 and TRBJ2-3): EAEVAQSPRYKITEKSQAVAFWCDPISGHATLYWYRQILGQGPELLVQFQDESVVDDSQLPKDRFSAERLKGVDSTLKIQPAELGDSAMYLCASRPKQRGGADTQYFGPGTRLTVL.

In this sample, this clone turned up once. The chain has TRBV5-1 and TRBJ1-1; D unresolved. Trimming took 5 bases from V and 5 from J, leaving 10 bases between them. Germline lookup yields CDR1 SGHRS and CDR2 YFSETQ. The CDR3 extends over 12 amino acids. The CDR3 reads CASRRLATEAFF. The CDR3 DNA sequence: TGCGCCAGCAGACGACTGGCGACTGAAGCTTTCTTT.

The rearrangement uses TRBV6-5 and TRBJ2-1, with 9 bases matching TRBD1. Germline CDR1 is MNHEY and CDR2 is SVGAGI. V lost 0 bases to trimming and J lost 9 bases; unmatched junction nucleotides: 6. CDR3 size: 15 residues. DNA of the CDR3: TGTGCCAGCAGTTACTCTAGGGACAGGGAGGGTGAGCAGTTCTTC. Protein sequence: CASSYSRDREGEQFF.

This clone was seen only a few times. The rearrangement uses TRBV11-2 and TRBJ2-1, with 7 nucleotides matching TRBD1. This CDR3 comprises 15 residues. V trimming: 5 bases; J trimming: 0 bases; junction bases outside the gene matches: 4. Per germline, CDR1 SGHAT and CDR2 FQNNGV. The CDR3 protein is CASSRSGGSYNEQFF. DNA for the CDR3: TGTGCCAGCAGCCGTTCAGGGGGCTCCTACAATGAGCAGTTCTTC.

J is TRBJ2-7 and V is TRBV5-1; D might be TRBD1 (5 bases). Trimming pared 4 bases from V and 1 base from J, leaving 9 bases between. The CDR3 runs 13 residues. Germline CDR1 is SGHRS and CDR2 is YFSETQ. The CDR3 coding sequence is TGCGCCAGCAGCGCTGGACATTCCTACGAGCAGTACTTC. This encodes CASSAGHSYEQYF.

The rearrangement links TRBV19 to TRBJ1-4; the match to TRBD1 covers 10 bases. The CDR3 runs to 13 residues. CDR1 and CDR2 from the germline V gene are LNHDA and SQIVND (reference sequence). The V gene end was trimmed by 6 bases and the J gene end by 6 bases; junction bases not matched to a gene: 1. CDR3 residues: CASRDRGDEKLFF. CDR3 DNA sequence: TGTGCCAGTAGGGACAGGGGGGATGAAAAACTGTTTTTT.

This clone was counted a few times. CDR3 residues: CASSRIQGLDYGYTF. The CDR3 DNA sequence: TGTGCCAGTAGTCGGATACAGGGTTTAGACTATGGCTACACCTTC. The chain couples TRBV19 to TRBJ1-2; D perhaps matches TRBD1 (6 bases). Trimming removed 5 bases at V and 3 bases at J, with 16 bases between. The length of the CDR3 is 15 residues. CDR1 LNHDA and CDR2 SQIVND come from the germline V gene (reference sequence).